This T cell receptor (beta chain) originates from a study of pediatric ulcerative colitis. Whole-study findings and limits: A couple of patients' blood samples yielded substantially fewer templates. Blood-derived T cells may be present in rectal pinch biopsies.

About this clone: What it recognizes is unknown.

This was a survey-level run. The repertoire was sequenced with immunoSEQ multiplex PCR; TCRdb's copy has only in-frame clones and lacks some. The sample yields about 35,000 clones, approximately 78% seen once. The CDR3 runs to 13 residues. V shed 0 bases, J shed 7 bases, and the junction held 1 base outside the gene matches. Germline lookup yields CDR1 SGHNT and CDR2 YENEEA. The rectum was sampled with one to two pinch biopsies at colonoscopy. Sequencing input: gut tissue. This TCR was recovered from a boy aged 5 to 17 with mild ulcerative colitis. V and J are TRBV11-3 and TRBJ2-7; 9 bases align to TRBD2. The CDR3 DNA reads TGTGCCAGCAGCTTAGATACTAGCGGGGAGCAGTACTTC. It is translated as CASSLDTSGEQYF.